This TCR beta chain was documented in a study of shared clonotypes between healthy human individuals. General observations from the study: Rarefaction showed that sequencing of sorted subsets was incomplete (despite large depth). Sharing across four donors was highest in naive CD4 (roughly 5%) and lowest in memory CD8 (approximately 0.4%).

Trimming cost V 4 bases and J 4 bases; bases outside gene matches: 0. The CDR3 sequence is 14 residues long. Germline loops: CDR1 MNHEY, CDR2 SVGAGI. Study processing details: Filtering differed, since immunoSEQ gave only junction sequences and no quality scores. TCRdb's copy holds only in-frame clones and misses some; the assay was immunoSEQ multiplex PCR. The V and J calls and clone size were taken over from that table, and D and trimming were inferred from the DNA. The sample includes a few million clones, approximately 96% of them seen just once. Comments on this clone: Its target is unknown.

The sample was naive CD4+ T cells sorted from blood. Described subset: CD45RA+ positively selected. The clonotype originates from a man in his late teens or twenties in good health. The chain combines TRBV6-5 with TRBJ2-2, with 10 positions matching TRBD1. CDR3 sequence (DNA): TGTGCCAGCAGTTGGACAGGGGGCACCGGGGAGCTGTTTTTT. As protein: CASSWTGGTGELFF.